Sequencing of this T cell receptor beta chain was carried out in a study of post-analysis software for immune sequencing data. The wider study: Patients had relapsing-remitting, secondary progressive or progressive-relapsing multiple sclerosis; some lacked subtype. Findings and limits, study-wide: Patients with multiple sclerosis recorded significantly lower normalized Chao1 diversity than controls, the study found. Roughly five TRBV segments were more frequent in patients than controls; TRBV5-6, TRBV5-1 and TRBV20-1 belonged to this group.

Germline V gene data show CDR1 as SQVTM and CDR2 as ANQGSEA. The CDR3 runs 13 residues. Trimming stripped 4 bases from V and 2 bases from J, with 8 bases between. Remarks on this clonotype: What it recognizes is unknown.

TCR beta cDNA libraries included unique molecular identifiers. Input amounts of roughly 0.9 to 10 million T cells were used. These gave approximately 500,000 cDNA molecules, so each molecule approximated one T cell. TCRdb used MiXCR to reprocess the PCR reads, holding one entry per CDR3 protein. The data show about 170,000 distinct CDR3 sequences, with 30% seen just once and around 1.5% held by the top ten. The sequenced sample was blood. The chain employs TRBV29-1 and TRBJ2-2; D remains unclear. The clonotype originates from a girl aged 5-17 years with multiple sclerosis. CDR3 sequence: CSVGGSNTGELFF. CDR3 nucleotides: TGCAGCGTTGGGGGATCTAACACCGGGGAGCTGTTTTTT.